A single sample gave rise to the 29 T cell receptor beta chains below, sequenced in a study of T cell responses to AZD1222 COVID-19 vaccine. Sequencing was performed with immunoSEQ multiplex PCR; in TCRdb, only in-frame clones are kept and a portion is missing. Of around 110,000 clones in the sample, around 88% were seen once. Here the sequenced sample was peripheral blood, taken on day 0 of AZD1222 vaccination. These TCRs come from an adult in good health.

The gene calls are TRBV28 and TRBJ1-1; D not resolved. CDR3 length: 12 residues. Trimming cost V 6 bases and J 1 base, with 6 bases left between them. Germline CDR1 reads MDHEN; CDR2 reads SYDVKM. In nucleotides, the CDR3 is TGTGCCAGCAGCCCTCCGAACACTGAAGCTTTCTTT. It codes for CASSPPNTEAFF.

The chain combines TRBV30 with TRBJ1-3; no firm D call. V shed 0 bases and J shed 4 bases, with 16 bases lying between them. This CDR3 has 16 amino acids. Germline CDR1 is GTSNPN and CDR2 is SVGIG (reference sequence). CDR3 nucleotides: TGTGCCTGGAGTGTAGCCGGGGTGGCTTCCGGAAACACCATATATTTT. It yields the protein CAWSVAGVASGNTIYF. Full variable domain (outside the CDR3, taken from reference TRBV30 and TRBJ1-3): SQTIHQWPATLVQPVGSPLSLECTVEGTSNPNLYWYRQAAGRGLQLLFYSVGIGQISSEVPQNLSASRPQDRQFILSSKKLLLSDSGFYLCAWSVAGVASGNTIYFGEGSWLTVV.

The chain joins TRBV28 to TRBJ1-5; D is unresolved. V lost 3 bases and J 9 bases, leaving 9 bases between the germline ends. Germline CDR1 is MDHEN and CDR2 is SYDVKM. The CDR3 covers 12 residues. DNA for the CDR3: TGTGCCAGCAGTTTTCCCCGCCGGCCCCAGCATTTT. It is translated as CASSFPRRPQHF.

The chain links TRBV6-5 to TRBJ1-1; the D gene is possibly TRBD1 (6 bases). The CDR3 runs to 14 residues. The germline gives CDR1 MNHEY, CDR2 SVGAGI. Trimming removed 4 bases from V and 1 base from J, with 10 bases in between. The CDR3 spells CASSLDRENTEAFF. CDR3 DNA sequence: TGTGCCAGCAGTTTGGACAGAGAGAACACTGAAGCTTTCTTT.

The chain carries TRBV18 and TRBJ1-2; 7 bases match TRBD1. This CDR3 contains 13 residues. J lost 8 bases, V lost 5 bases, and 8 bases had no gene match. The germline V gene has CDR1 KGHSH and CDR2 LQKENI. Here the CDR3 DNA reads TGTGCCAGCTCAGGCCGGGACAGTGGAGGCTACACCTTC. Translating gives CASSGRDSGGYTF.

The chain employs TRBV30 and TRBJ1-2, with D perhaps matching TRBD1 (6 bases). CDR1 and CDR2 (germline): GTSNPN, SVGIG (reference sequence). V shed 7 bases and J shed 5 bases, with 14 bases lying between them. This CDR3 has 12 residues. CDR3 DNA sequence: TGTGCCTCACAGACAGGTACTTATGGCTACACCTTC. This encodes CASQTGTYGYTF.

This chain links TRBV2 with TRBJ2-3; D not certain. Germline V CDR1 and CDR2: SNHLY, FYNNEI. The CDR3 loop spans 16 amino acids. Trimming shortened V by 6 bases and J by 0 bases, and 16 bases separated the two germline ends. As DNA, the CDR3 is TGTGCCAGCAGGAGTAGATCGGCGACTAGCACAGATACGCAGTATTTT. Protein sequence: CASRSRSATSTDTQYF.

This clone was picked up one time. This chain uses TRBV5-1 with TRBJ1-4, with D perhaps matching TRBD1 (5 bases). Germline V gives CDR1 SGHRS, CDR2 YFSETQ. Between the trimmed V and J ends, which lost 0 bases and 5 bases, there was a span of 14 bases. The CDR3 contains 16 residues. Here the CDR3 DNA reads TGCGCCAGCAGCTTGGGGTCGGGCAGGGCGAATGAAAAACTGTTTTTT. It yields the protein CASSLGSGRANEKLFF. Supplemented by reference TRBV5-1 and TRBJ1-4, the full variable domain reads KAGVTQTPRYLIKTRGQQVTLSCSPISGHRSVSWYQQTPGQGLQFLFEYFSETQRNKGNFPGRFSGRQFSNSRSEMNVSTLELGDSALYLCASSLGSGRANEKLFFGSGTQLSVL.

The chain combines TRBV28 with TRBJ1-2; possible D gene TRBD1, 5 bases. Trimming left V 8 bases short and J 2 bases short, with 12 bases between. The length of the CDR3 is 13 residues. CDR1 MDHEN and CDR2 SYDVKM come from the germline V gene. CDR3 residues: CASQRAGNYGYTF. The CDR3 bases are TGTGCCAGCCAAAGGGCAGGGAACTATGGCTACACCTTC.

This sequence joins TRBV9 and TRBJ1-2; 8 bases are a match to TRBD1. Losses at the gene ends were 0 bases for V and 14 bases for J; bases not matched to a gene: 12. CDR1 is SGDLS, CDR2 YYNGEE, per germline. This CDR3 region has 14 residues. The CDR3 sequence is CASSVDQLDRGGTF. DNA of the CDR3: TGTGCCAGCAGCGTAGATCAGTTAGACAGGGGCGGTACCTTC.

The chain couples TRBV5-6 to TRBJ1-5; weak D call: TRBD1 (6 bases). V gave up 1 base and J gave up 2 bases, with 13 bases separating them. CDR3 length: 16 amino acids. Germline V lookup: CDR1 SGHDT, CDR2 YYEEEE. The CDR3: CASSLFWGPGNQPQHF. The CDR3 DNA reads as TGTGCCAGCAGCTTGTTTTGGGGGCCGGGCAATCAGCCCCAGCATTTT. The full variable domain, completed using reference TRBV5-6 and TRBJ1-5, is DAGVTQSPTHLIKTRGQQVTLRCSPKSGHDTVSWYQQALGQGPQFIFQYYEEEERQRGNFPDRFSGHQFPNYSSELNVNALLLGDSALYLCASSLFWGPGNQPQHFGDGTRLSIL.

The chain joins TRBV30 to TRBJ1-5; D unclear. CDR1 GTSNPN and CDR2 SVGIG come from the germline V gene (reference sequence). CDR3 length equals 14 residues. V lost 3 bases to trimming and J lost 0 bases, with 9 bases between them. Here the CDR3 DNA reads TGTGCCTGGAGCGGGAGTTTTAGCAATCAGCCCCAGCATTTT. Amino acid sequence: CAWSGSFSNQPQHF.

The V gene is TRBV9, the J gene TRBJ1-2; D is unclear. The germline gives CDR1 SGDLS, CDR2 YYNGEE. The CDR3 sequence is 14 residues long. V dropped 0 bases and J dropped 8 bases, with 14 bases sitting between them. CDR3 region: CASSVALGWEGYTF. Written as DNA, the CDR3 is TGTGCCAGCAGCGTAGCACTGGGTTGGGAGGGCTACACCTTC.

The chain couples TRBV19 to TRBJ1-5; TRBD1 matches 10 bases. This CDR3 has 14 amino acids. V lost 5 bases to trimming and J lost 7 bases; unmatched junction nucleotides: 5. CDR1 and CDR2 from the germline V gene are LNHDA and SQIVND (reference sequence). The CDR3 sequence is CASSPGTGAQPQHF. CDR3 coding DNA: TGTGCCAGTAGTCCGGGGACAGGGGCCCAGCCCCAGCATTTT.

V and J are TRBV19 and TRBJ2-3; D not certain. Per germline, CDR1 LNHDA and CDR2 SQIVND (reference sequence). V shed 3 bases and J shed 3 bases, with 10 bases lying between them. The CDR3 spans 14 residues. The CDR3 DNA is TGTGCCAGTAGTATCAAGGCGGCTACAGATACGCAGTATTTT. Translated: CASSIKAATDTQYF.

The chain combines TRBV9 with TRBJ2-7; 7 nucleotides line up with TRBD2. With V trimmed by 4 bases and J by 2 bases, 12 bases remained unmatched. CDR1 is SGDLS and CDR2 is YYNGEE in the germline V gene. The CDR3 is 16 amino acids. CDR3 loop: CASSLLEGAGTYEQYF. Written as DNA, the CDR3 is TGTGCCAGCAGCCTCCTCGAGGGAGCGGGGACCTACGAGCAGTACTTC.

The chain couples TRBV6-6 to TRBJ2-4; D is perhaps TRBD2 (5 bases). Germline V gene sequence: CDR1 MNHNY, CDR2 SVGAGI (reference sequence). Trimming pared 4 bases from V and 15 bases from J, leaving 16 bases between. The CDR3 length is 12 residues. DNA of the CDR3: TGTGCCAGCAGTTCATCGGACTCCTCATCGTACTTC. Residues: CASSSSDSSSYF.

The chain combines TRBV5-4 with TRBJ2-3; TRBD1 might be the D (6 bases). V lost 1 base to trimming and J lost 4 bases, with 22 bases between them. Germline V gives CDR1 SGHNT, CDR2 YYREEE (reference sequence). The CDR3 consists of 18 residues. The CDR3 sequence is CASSLSGQSLLGADTQYF. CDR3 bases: TGTGCCAGCAGCTTGTCCGGACAGTCACTCTTGGGGGCAGATACGCAGTATTTT.

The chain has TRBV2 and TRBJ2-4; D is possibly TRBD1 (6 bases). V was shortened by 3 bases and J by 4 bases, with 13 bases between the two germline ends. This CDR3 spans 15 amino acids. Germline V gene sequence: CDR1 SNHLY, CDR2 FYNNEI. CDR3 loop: CASSELSQGKNIQYF. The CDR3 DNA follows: TGTGCCAGCAGTGAGTTATCACAGGGAAAAAACATTCAGTACTTC.

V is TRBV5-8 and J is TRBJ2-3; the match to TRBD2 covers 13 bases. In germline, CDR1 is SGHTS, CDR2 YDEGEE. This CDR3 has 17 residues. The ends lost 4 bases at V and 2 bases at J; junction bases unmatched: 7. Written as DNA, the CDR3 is TGTGCCAGCAGCCGAGGGACTAGCGGGGAGGCCACAGATACGCAGTATTTT. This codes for CASSRGTSGEATDTQYF.

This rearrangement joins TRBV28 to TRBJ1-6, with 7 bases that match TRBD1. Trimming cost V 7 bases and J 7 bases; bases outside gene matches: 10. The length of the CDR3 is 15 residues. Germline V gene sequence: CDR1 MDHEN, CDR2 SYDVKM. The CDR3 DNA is TGTGCCAGCATTACACCGGGACAGAGGAATTCACCCCTCCACTTT. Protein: CASITPGQRNSPLHF.

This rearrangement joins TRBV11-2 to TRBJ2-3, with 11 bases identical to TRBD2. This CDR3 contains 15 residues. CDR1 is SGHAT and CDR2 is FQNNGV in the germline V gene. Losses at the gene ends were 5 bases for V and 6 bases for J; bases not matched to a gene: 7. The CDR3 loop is CASSPLAGGGDTQYF. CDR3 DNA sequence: TGTGCCAGCAGCCCCCTAGCGGGAGGAGGGGATACGCAGTATTTT.

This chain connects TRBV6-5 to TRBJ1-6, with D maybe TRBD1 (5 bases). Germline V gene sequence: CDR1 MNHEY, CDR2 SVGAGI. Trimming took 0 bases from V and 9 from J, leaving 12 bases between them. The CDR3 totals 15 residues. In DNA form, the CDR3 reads TGTGCCAGCAGTTACTCCGGGGGGGATGGTTCACCCCTCCACTTT. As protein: CASSYSGGDGSPLHF.

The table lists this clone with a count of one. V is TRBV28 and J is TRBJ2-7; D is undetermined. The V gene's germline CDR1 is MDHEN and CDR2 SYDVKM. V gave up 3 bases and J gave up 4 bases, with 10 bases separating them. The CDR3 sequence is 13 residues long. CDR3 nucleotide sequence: TGTGCCAGCAGTTTCCCCGGCCCGTACGAGCAGTACTTC. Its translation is CASSFPGPYEQYF.

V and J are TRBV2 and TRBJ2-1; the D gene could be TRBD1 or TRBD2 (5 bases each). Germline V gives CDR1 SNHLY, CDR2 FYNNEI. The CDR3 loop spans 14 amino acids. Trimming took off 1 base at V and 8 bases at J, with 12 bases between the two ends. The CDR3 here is CASSEGRASYEQFF. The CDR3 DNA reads TGTGCCAGCAGTGAAGGCAGGGCTAGCTATGAGCAGTTCTTC.

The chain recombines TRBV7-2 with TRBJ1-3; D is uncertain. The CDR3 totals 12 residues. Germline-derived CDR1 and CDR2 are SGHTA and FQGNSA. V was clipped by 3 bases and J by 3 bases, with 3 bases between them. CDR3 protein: CASSFVGNTIYF. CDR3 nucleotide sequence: TGTGCCAGCAGCTTTGTTGGAAACACCATATATTTT. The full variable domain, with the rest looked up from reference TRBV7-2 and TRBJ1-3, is GAGVSQSPSNKVTEKGKDVELRCDPISGHTALYWYRQSLGQGLEFLIYFQGNSAPDKSGLPSDRFSAERTGGSVSTLTIQRTQQEDSAVYLCASSFVGNTIYFGEGSWLTVV.

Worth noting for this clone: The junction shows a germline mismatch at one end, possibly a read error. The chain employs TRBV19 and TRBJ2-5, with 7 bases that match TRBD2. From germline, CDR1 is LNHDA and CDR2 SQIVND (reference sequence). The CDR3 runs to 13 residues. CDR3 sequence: CASSTGGRETQYF. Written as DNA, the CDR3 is TGTGCCAGTAGTACGGGGGGTAGGGAGACCCAATACTTC.

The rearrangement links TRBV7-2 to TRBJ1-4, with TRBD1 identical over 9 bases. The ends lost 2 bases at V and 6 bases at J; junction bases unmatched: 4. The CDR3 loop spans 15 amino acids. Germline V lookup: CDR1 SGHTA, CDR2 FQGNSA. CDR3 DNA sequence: TGTGCCAGCAGCTTAAGTGGGACAGGGTATGAAAAACTGTTTTTT. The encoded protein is CASSLSGTGYEKLFF.

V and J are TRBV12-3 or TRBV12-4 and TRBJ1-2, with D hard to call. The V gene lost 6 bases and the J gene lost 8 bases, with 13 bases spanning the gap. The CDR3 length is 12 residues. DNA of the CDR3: TGTGCCAGCAGGGCGAATGGCGTCGGCTACACCTTC. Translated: CASRANGVGYTF.